This T cell receptor beta chain appears in the sequencing data of a study of blood T cell repertoires in COVID-19. Overall study context: Sample material is recorded as cDNA or gDNA derived from T cells, B-cell-depleted T cells, or PBMCs.

The CDR3 runs 15 residues. In the source study's methods: The authors estimated nucleated cell counts from reference gene primer amplification. TCRdb's table, derived via immunoSEQ multiplex PCR, lists solely in-frame clones and lacks some. V, J and clone size are taken as reported in that table, and D and trimming were inferred from the DNA itself. The sample has fewer than 600,000 clones; approximately 90% are singletons. Recruits, aged roughly 18 to 89 years, lived in 24 US areas. In Cohort 3, a recovered donor had either two negative PCRs, clearance, or symptom resolution. The rearrangement links TRBV21-1 to TRBJ2-4; the D segment call TRBD1 is taken from the table without a DNA check. TRBV21-1 counts as a pseudogene. The specimen sequenced was PBMCs or T cells enriched from blood (not recorded which). The source is a woman aged 40 to 55 who had recovered from COVID-19. The CDR3 spells CASSTGSLAKNIQYF. The CDR3 coding sequence is TGTGCCAGCTCTACAGGGTCTCTAGCCAAAAACATTCAGTACTTC.